Shown below are 27 T cell receptor beta chains from a single sample sequenced in a study of CD8+ T cells in alopecia areata. Documented treatment: oral pan-JAK inhibitor, 5-10 mg twice daily. RNA was isolated and reverse transcribed to cDNA, the sequencing template. Sequencing was performed with immunoSEQ multiplex PCR; in TCRdb, only in-frame clones are kept and a portion is missing. The table lists about 250,000 clones, about 60% of them singletons. The specimen comprised CD4+ T cells sorted from blood, sampled around week 52, from a patient treated with tofacitinib. The receptors shown here come from a human donor with alopecia areata.

The DNA of the CDR3 is TGTGCCAGTAGCGGGACAACCAACGGTTCACCCCTCCACTTT. Protein: CASSGTTNGSPLHF. V and J are TRBV19 and TRBJ1-6; D possibly corresponds to TRBD1 (6 bases). Per germline, CDR1 LNHDA and CDR2 SQIVND (reference sequence). The CDR3 totals 14 residues. Trimming took 6 bases from V and 9 from J, leaving 15 bases between them.

V gene TRBV7-3 combines with J gene TRBJ1-5, with D uncertain. Germline-derived CDR1 and CDR2 are SGHTA and FQGTGA. This CDR3 has 14 amino acids. V was trimmed by 1 base and J by 5 bases, leaving 9 bases between them. DNA for the CDR3: TGTGCCAGCAGCTTAAGTGGCCGAGATCAGCCCCAGCATTTT. This sequence encodes CASSLSGRDQPQHF. The full variable domain, with the rest looked up from reference TRBV7-3 and TRBJ1-5, is GAGVSQTPSNKVTEKGKYVELRCDPISGHTALYWYRQSLGQGPEFLIYFQGTGAADDSGLPNDRFFAVRPEGSVSTLKIQRTERGDSAVYLCASSLSGRDQPQHFGDGTRLSIL.

This clone was detected a few times. The chain employs TRBV4-1 and TRBJ1-3; D might be TRBD1 (5 bases). Trimming removed 2 bases from V and 7 bases from J, with 12 bases in between. CDR3 length: 14 residues. CDR1 and CDR2 from the germline V gene are MGHRA and YSYEKL. The CDR3 reads CASSQSDSRNTIYF. The CDR3 region has the DNA TGCGCCAGCAGCCAATCTGACAGTCGTAACACCATATATTTT.

The rearrangement links TRBV29-1 to TRBJ1-1; no clear D. The CDR3 sequence is 10 residues long. The germline V and J ends were trimmed by 5 bases and 7 bases, with 8 bases remaining between them. The germline V gene encodes CDR1 SQVTM and CDR2 ANQGSEA. CDR3: CSVRVIEAFF. The CDR3 DNA is TGCAGCGTTAGGGTGATTGAAGCTTTCTTT.

This clone was observed a few times. The chain combines TRBV5-1 with TRBJ2-3, with 9 nucleotides matching TRBD1. The germline V gene has CDR1 SGHRS and CDR2 YFSETQ. The V and J ends lost 4 bases and 4 bases, in that order; junction bases with no gene match: 4. This CDR3 spans 14 amino acids. The CDR3 nucleotides are TGCGCCAGCAGCCCTACAGGGGGCGCAGATACGCAGTATTTT. It yields the protein CASSPTGGADTQYF.

The rearrangement joins TRBV30 to TRBJ1-2, with TRBD1 identical over 8 bases. There are 12 residues in the CDR3. J was trimmed by 8 bases and V by 3 bases; bases with no gene match: 5. CDR1 and CDR2 from the germline V gene are GTSNPN and SVGIG (reference sequence). The CDR3 DNA is TGTGCCTGGAGCCCAGGGGGCCGGGGCTACACCTTC. Amino acids: CAWSPGGRGYTF.

The chain combines TRBV15 with TRBJ1-4; D is ambiguous. The germline gives CDR1 LNHNV, CDR2 YYDKDF (reference sequence). The CDR3 length is 13 residues. Between the trimmed V and J ends, which lost 9 bases and 1 base, there was a span of 9 bases. The CDR3 here is CATHRGTNEKLFF. The CDR3 nucleotides are TGTGCCACTCACCGGGGAACTAATGAAAAACTGTTTTTT.

This clone was counted only a few times. The CDR3 here is CASSFRPGPYSNQPQHF. The DNA of the CDR3 is TGTGCCAGCAGCTTCCGTCCAGGCCCTTATAGCAATCAGCCCCAGCATTTT. The V call is TRBV5-6, the J call TRBJ1-5, with unresolved D. Trimming stripped 2 bases from V and 0 bases from J, with 15 bases between. This CDR3 region has 17 residues. Germline V gene data show CDR1 as SGHDT and CDR2 as YYEEEE.

The chain joins TRBV18 to TRBJ2-2; 10 nucleotides agree with TRBD1. V shed 5 bases and J 4 bases; nucleotides not matched to a gene: 4. Germline CDR1 and CDR2: KGHSH and LQKENI. This CDR3 region has 15 residues. CDR3: CASSTGQGSTGELFF. CDR3 coding DNA: TGTGCCAGCTCAACGGGACAGGGGAGCACCGGGGAGCTGTTTTTT.

This chain joins TRBV9 and TRBJ2-3, with 7 bases matching TRBD1. Looked up from germline, CDR1 is SGDLS and CDR2 is YYNGEE. The CDR3 runs 16 residues. The junction had 9 bases not matched to a gene; V was cut back by 2 bases and J by 3 bases. The CDR3 sequence: CASSVRTGSRTDTQYF. CDR3 DNA: TGTGCCAGCAGCGTCCGGACAGGATCTCGGACAGATACGCAGTATTTT.

V gene TRBV5-1 combines with J gene TRBJ1-2; D gene uncertain. The CDR3 has 14 residues. The germline V gene encodes CDR1 SGHRS and CDR2 YFSETQ. Between the trimmed V and J ends, which lost 0 bases and 6 bases, there was a span of 12 bases. For the CDR3, the DNA is TGCGCCAGCAGCTTGGCAAGTACTGGGGATGGCTACACCTTC. It codes for CASSLASTGDGYTF.

This clone was picked up a small number of times. In DNA, the CDR3 is TGTGCCAGCAGCCCCCCGGGGGGCCACCTCTCCTACGAGCAGTACTTC. Amino acid sequence: CASSPPGGHLSYEQYF. The chain joins TRBV11-2 to TRBJ2-7, with a tentative D call TRBD2 (7 bases). The V end lost 5 bases, the J end lost 0 bases, and 17 bases lay between the germline ends. This CDR3 region has 16 residues. Germline CDR1 reads SGHAT; CDR2 reads FQNNGV.

This clone was seen more than once but under ten times. The chain uses TRBV5-4 and TRBJ2-3, with no clear D. Germline CDR1 is SGHNT and CDR2 is YYREEE (reference sequence). Trimming stripped 0 bases from V and 4 bases from J, with 3 bases between. This CDR3 has 12 residues. As DNA, the CDR3 is TGTGCCAGCAGCTTGGAAGCAGATACGCAGTATTTT. It is translated as CASSLEADTQYF.

Comment on this clone: Distinct nucleotide sequences in the sample also encode this CDR3. This chain uses TRBV30 with TRBJ1-5; no clear D. This CDR3 spans 13 amino acids. Germline assignment: CDR1 GTSNPN and CDR2 SVGIG (reference sequence). Trimming pared 1 base from V and 3 bases from J, leaving 7 bases between. CDR3 DNA sequence: TGTGCCTGGAGTGGTGGAGTCAATCAGCCCCAGCATTTT. Translated, it gives CAWSGGVNQPQHF.

The V call is TRBV30, the J call TRBJ2-3, with D tentatively TRBD2 (6 bases). Germline V CDR1 and CDR2: GTSNPN, SVGIG (reference sequence). This CDR3 contains 15 residues. The V end was cut by 2 bases, the J end by 7 bases, with 19 bases between. This CDR3 is CAWSKPPRGGNTQYF. In DNA form, the CDR3 reads TGTGCCTGGAGTAAACCCCCAAGGGGAGGCAATACGCAGTATTTT.

The sample holds a few counts of this clone. The chain combines TRBV6-6 with TRBJ1-1, with 7 bases aligning to TRBD1. Germline V gene sequence: CDR1 MNHNY, CDR2 SVGAGI (reference sequence). CDR3 length equals 16 residues. The trim removed 4 bases at V and 1 base at J, leaving 9 bases unmatched. The CDR3 spells CASSSPRGARNTEAFF. DNA of the CDR3: TGTGCCAGCAGTTCCCCCAGGGGGGCACGGAACACTGAAGCTTTCTTT.

The genes are TRBV29-1 and TRBJ2-3, with D hard to call. The CDR3 totals 13 residues. CDR1 and CDR2 (germline): SQVTM, ANQGSEA. With 3 bases removed from V and 2 bases from J, the gap between germline ends came to 9 bases. CDR3 DNA: TGCAGCGTTGAGCCCCTATACACAGATACGCAGTATTTT. This codes for CSVEPLYTDTQYF.

The rearrangement uses TRBV7-9 and TRBJ1-1; weak D call: TRBD1 (5 bases). Trimming shortened V by 8 bases and J by 1 base, and 14 bases separated the two germline ends. CDR1 is SEHNR, CDR2 FQNEAQ, per germline (reference sequence). The CDR3 contains 14 residues. The CDR3 DNA reads TGTGCCAGCGTCCTCCCGGGGACGAACACTGAAGCTTTCTTT. Protein sequence: CASVLPGTNTEAFF.

This chain links TRBV20-1 with TRBJ2-7; D assignment may be TRBD1 or TRBD2 (5 bases each). With 4 bases removed from V and 6 bases from J, the gap between germline ends came to 10 bases. Per the germline V gene, CDR1 is DFQATT and CDR2 is SNEGSKA (reference sequence). The CDR3 spans 11 residues. The CDR3 region has the DNA TGCAGTGCTATCTCAGGGACCGAGCAGTACTTC. Residues: CSAISGTEQYF.

This clone was observed many times. The chain combines TRBV11-2 with TRBJ2-2; a possible D gene is TRBD1 (6 bases). Deletions cut 8 bases from V and 4 bases from J, with 14 bases between. Germline V lookup: CDR1 SGHAT, CDR2 FQNNGV. This CDR3 comprises 14 residues. CDR3 in DNA: TGTGCCAGCGGATTAAGGGGGACCACCGGGGAGCTGTTTTTT. Amino acid sequence: CASGLRGTTGELFF.

The rearrangement links TRBV2 to TRBJ1-6; the match to TRBD1 covers 8 bases. V was pared by 6 bases and J by 10 bases, with 8 bases of the junction left unmatched. Germline CDR1 and CDR2: SNHLY and FYNNEI. This CDR3 contains 14 residues. CDR3: CASSGQGWSSPLHF. The CDR3 DNA reads as TGTGCCAGCAGCGGACAGGGTTGGAGCTCACCCCTCCACTTT.

V gene TRBV27 combines with J gene TRBJ2-2; D is undetermined. The CDR3 contains 12 residues. V lost 6 bases and J lost 4, with 6 bases in between. Germline CDR1 reads MNHEY; CDR2 reads SMNVEV (reference sequence). The CDR3 coding sequence is TGTGCCAGCAGCCATCTCACCGGGGAGCTGTTTTTT. Residues: CASSHLTGELFF.

V gene TRBV27 combines with J gene TRBJ1-1, with 9 bases lining up with TRBD1. The CDR3 has 13 amino acids. V lost 5 bases to trimming and J lost 6 bases; unmatched junction nucleotides: 4. Germline loops: CDR1 MNHEY, CDR2 SMNVEV (reference sequence). CDR3 sequence reads: CASSLRQGAEAFF. The CDR3 bases are TGTGCCAGCAGTCTTCGACAGGGGGCTGAAGCTTTCTTT.

The chain joins TRBV11-2 to TRBJ1-4, with D tentatively TRBD1 (5 bases). The ends were cut back, 0 bases at V and 6 bases at J, with 14 bases in the middle. The CDR3 has 16 amino acids. Germline V gene lookup returns CDR1 SGHAT and CDR2 FQNNGV. The CDR3 here is CASSLDVFQGDEKLFF. CDR3 DNA: TGTGCCAGCAGCTTAGACGTGTTCCAGGGAGATGAAAAACTGTTTTTT.

This clone was picked up a small number of times. The J gene is TRBJ2-1, the V gene TRBV6-1, with TRBD2 matching over 9 bases. The germline gives CDR1 MNHNS, CDR2 SASEGT. The V and J ends lost 6 bases and 6 bases, in that order; junction bases with no gene match: 6. The CDR3 runs 14 residues. The CDR3 protein is CASRPGLAINEQFF. The CDR3 DNA is TGTGCCAGCAGGCCGGGACTAGCAATCAATGAGCAGTTCTTC.

The chain recombines TRBV30 with TRBJ1-5; possibly TRBD1 for D (5 bases). Germline values: CDR1 GTSNPN, CDR2 SVGIG (reference sequence). V was clipped by 2 bases and J by 3 bases, with 11 bases between them. This CDR3 has 14 residues. In DNA form, the CDR3 reads TGTGCCTGGAGTCCCGACAGTCTCAATCAGCCCCAGCATTTT. This codes for CAWSPDSLNQPQHF.

This chain uses TRBV29-1 with TRBJ2-5; 12 nucleotides match TRBD1. The CDR3 is 14 residues long. Per germline, CDR1 SQVTM and CDR2 ANQGSEA. V dropped 5 bases and J dropped 3; count of bases not matched to a gene: 4. The CDR3 region has the DNA TGCAGCGTTCTCGGGACAGGGGGCGAAGAGACCCAGTACTTC. Translating gives CSVLGTGGEETQYF.